This T cell receptor (beta chain) was observed in a study of blood T cell repertoires in COVID-19. Overall study context: Spain, Italy and the United States supplied samples that represented acute and convalescent COVID-19. PBMCs, B-cell-depleted T cells, or T cells were the source of the cDNA or gDNA that made up the material.

Germline V gene lookup returns CDR1 GTSNPN and CDR2 SVGIG (reference sequence). Trimming shortened V by 5 bases and J by 2 bases, and 13 bases separated the two germline ends. This CDR3 has 14 residues. In the source study's methods: By means of reference gene primer amplification, nucleated cell counts were estimated. Data came from immunoSEQ multiplex PCR; TCRdb stores just in-frame clones and leaves some out. That table furnishes V, J and clone size, whereas the DNA furnished D and trimming. The table lists 90,000 to 100,000 clones, roughly 84% of them singletons, with around 2% in the top ten. The sequence was collected from a man between 65 and 80 years old with active or convalescent COVID-19. The chain recombines TRBV30 with TRBJ1-3; perhaps TRBD1 as D (5 bases). The source material was peripheral blood. CDR3 bases: TGTGCCTGGGGGGGGGTCGGCGCTGGAAACACCATATATTTT. This gives the protein CAWGGVGAGNTIYF. Filled out from reference TRBV30 and TRBJ1-3, the complete variable domain reads SQTIHQWPATLVQPVGSPLSLECTVEGTSNPNLYWYRQAAGRGLQLLFYSVGIGQISSEVPQNLSASRPQDRQFILSSKKLLLSDSGFYLCAWGGVGAGNTIYFGEGSWLTVV.